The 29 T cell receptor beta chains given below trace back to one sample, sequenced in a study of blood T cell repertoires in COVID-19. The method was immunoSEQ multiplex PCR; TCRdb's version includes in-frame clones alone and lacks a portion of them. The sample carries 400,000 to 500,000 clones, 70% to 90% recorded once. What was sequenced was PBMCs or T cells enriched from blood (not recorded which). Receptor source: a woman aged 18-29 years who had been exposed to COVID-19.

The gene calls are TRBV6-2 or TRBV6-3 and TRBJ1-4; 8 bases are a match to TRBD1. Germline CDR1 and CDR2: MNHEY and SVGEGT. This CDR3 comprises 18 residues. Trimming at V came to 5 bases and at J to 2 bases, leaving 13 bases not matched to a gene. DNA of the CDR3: TGTGCCAGCAGTCCCGGGACAGGCGCGTATTCGACTAATGAAAAACTGTTTTTT. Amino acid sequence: CASSPGTGAYSTNEKLFF.

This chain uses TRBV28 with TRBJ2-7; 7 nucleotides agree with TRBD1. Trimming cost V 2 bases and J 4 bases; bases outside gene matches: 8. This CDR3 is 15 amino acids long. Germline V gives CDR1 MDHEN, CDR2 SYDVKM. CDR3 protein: CASSLPDRPTYEQYF. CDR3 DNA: TGTGCCAGCAGTTTACCGGACAGGCCAACGTACGAGCAGTACTTC.

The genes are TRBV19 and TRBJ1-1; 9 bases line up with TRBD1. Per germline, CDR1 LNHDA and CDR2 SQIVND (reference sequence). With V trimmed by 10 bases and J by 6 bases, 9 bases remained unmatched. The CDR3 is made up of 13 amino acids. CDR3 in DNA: TGTGCCACAACAGTAACAGGGGGCTCTGAAGCTTTCTTT. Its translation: CATTVTGGSEAFF.

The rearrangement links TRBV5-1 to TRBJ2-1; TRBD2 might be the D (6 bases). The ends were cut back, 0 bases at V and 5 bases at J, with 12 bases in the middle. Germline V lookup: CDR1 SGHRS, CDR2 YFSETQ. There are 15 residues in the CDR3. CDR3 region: CASSLVTSRNNEQFF. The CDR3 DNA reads TGCGCCAGCAGCTTGGTCACTAGCAGAAACAATGAGCAGTTCTTC.

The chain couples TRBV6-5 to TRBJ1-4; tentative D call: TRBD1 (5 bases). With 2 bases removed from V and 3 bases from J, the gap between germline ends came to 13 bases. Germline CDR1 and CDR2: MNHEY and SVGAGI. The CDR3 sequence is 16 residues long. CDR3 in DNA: TGTGCCAGCAGTTACAGGGGAGGCTCAGCTAATGAAAAACTGTTTTTT. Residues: CASSYRGGSANEKLFF.

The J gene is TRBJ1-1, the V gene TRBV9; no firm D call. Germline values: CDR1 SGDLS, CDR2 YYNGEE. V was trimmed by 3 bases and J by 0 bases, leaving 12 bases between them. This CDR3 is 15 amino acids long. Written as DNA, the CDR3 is TGTGCCAGCAGCGCAGGTCAGCTTTTGAACACTGAAGCTTTCTTT. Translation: CASSAGQLLNTEAFF.

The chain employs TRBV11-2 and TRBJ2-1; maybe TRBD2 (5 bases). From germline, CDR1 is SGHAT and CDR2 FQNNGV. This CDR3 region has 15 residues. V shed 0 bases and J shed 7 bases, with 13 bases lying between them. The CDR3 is CASSLEFAGQNEQFF. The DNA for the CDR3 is TGTGCCAGCAGCTTAGAGTTTGCGGGCCAAAATGAGCAGTTCTTC.

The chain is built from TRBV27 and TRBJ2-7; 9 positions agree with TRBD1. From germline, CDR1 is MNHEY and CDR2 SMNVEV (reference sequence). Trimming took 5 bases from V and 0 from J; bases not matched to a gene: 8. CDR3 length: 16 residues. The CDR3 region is CASSQRQGVRSYEQYF. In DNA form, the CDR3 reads TGTGCCAGCAGTCAAAGACAGGGGGTACGCTCCTACGAGCAGTACTTC.

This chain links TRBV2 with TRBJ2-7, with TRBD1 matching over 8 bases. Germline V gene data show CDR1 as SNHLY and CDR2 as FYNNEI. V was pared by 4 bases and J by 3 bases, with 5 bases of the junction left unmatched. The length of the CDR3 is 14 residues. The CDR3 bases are TGTGCCAGCAGTGCCGCCAGGGGGCTCTACGAGCAGTACTTC. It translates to CASSAARGLYEQYF.

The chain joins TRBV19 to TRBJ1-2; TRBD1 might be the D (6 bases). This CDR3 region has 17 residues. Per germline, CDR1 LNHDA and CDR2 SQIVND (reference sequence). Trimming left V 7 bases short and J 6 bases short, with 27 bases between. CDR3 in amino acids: CASTQPRGEYRVDGYTF. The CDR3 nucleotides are TGTGCCAGTACCCAGCCGCGGGGGGAATACAGGGTTGATGGCTACACCTTC.

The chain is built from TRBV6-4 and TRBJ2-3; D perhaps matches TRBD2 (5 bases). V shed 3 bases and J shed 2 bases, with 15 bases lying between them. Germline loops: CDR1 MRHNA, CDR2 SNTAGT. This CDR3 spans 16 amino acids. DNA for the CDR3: TGTGCCAGCAGTGAATCTTACGTCCGGGACACAGATACGCAGTATTTT. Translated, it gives CASSESYVRDTDTQYF.

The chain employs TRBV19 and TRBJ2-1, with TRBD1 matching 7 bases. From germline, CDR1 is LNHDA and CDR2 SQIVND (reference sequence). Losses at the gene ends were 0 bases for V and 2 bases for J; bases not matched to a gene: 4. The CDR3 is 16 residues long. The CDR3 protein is CASSIEGTAPYNEQFF. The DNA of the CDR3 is TGTGCCAGTAGTATAGAGGGGACAGCCCCCTACAATGAGCAGTTCTTC.

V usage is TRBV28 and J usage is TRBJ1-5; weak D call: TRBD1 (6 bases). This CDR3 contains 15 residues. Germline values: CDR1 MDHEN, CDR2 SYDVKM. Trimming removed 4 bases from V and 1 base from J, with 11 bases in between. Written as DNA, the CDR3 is TGTGCCAGCAGTTCACAGGGTTGGAGCAATCAGCCCCAGCATTTT. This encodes CASSSQGWSNQPQHF.

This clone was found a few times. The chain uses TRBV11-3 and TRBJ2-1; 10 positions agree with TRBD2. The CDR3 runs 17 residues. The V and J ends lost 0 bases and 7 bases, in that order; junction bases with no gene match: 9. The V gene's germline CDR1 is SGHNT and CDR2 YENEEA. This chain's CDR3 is CASSLDGNGLAENEQFF. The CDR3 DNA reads TGTGCCAGCAGCTTAGACGGAAACGGACTAGCGGAAAATGAGCAGTTCTTC. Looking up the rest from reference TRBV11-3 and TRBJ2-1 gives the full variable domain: EAGVVQSPRYKIIEKKQPVAFWCNPISGHNTLYWYLQNLGQGPELLIRYENEEAVDDSQLPKDRFSAERLKGVDSTLKIQPAELGDSAVYLCASSLDGNGLAENEQFFGPGTRLTVL.

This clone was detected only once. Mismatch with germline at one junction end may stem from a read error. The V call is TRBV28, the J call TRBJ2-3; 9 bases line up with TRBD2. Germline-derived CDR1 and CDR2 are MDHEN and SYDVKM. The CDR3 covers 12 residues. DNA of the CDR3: TGTGCCAGCAGCATCCTTGGGACTAGCCTTATTTTT. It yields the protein CASSILGTSLIF.

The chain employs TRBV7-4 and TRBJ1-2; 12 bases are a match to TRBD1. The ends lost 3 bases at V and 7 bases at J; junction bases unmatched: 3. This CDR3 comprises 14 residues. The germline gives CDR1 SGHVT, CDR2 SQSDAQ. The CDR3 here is CASSLGDRGLGYTF. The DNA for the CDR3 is TGTGCCAGCAGCTTGGGGGACAGGGGGCTTGGCTACACCTTC.

CDR3: CASSLQGTSSNQPQHF. CDR3 nucleotides: TGTGCCAGCAGCTTACAGGGAACTTCTAGCAATCAGCCCCAGCATTTT. The chain links TRBV7-2 to TRBJ1-5, with D perhaps matching TRBD1 (5 bases). The CDR3 length is 16 residues. Trimming cost V 2 bases and J 0 bases, with 11 bases left between them. CDR1 and CDR2 from the germline V gene are SGHTA and FQGNSA.

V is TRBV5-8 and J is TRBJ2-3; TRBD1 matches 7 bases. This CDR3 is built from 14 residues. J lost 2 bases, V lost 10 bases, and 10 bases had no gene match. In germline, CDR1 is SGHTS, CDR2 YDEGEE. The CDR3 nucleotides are TGTGCCCTCGGCTCGGACAGGTCCACAGATACGCAGTATTTT. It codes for CALGSDRSTDTQYF.

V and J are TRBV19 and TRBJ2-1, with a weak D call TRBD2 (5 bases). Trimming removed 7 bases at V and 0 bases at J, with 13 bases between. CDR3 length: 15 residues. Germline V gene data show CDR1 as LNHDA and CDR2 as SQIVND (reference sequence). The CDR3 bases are TGTGCCAGTACCATGGTGGGGAGCTCCTACAATGAGCAGTTCTTC. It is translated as CASTMVGSSYNEQFF.

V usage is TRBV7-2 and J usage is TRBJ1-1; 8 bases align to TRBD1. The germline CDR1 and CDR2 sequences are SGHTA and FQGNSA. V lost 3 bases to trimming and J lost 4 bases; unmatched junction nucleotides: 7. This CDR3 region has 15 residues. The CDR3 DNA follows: TGTGCCAGCAGCTTGTATACAGGGGGTGGCACTGAAGCTTTCTTT. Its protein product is CASSLYTGGGTEAFF.

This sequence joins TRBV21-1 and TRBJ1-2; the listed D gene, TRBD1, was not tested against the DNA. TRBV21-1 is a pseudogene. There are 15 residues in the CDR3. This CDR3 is CASSKTGAMNYGYTF. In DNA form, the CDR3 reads TGTGCCAGCAGCAAGACAGGCGCGATGAACTATGGCTACACCTTC.

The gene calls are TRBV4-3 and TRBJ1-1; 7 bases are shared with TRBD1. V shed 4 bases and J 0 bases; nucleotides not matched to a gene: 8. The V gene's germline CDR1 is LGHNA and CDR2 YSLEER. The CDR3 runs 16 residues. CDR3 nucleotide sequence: TGCGCCAGCAGCCTCCGTCCCGGGACAGTGAACACTGAAGCTTTCTTT. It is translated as CASSLRPGTVNTEAFF.

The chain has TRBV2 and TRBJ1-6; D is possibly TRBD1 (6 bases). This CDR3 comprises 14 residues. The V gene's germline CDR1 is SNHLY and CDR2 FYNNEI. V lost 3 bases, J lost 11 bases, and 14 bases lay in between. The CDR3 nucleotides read TGTGCCAGCAGTGATTCGGGGGGCAGAGCACCCCTCCACTTT. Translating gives CASSDSGGRAPLHF.

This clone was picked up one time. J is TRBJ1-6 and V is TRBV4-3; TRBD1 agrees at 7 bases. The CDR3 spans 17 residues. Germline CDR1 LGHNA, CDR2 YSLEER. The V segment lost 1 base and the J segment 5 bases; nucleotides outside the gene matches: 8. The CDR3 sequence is CASSQGAAGGNNSPLHF. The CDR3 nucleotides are TGCGCCAGCAGCCAAGGGGCGGCAGGGGGAAATAATTCACCCCTCCACTTT.

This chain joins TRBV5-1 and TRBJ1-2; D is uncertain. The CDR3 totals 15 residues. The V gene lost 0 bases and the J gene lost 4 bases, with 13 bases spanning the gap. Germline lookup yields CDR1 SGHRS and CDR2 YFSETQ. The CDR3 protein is CASSLATGRGYGYTF. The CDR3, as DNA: TGCGCCAGCAGCTTGGCTACGGGGAGAGGCTATGGCTACACCTTC.

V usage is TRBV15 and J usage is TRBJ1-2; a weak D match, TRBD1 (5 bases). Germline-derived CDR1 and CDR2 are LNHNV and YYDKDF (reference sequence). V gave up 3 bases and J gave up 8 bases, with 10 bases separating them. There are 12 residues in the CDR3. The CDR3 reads CATSSRGAGYTF. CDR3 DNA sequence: TGTGCCACCAGCAGTCGTGGGGCCGGCTACACCTTC. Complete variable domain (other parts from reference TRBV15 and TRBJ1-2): DAMVIQNPRYQVTQFGKPVTLSCSQTLNHNVMYWYQQKSSQAPKLLFHYYDKDFNNEADTPDNFQSRRPNTSFCFLDIRSPGLGDTAMYLCATSSRGAGYTFGSGTRLTVV.

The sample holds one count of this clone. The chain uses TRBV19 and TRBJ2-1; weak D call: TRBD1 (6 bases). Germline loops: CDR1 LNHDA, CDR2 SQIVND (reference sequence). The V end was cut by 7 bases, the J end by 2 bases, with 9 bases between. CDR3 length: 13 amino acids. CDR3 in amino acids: CASKGTPYNEQFF. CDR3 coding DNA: TGTGCCAGTAAGGGGACACCCTACAATGAGCAGTTCTTC.

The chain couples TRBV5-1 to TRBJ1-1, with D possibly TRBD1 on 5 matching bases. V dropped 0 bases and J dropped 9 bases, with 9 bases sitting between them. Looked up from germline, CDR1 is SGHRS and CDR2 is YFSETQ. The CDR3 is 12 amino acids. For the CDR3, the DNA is TGCGCCAGCAGCTTGGAGACAGACAAAGCTTTCTTT. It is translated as CASSLETDKAFF.

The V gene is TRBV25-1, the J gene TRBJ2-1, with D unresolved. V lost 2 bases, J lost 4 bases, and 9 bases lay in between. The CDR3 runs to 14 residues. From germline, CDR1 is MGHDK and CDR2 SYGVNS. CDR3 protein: CASSEPRVYNEQFF. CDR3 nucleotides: TGTGCCAGCAGTGAACCCCGAGTATACAATGAGCAGTTCTTC.